The 25 T cell receptor beta chains below were found in one sample sequenced in a study of PD-1 blockade in classical Hodgkin lymphoma. Sequencing used immunoSEQ multiplex PCR; TCRdb keeps in-frame clones, though not all of them. The sample holds 40,000 to 65,000 clones, around nine tenths seen once. Time point specified: cycle 4 day 1 (C4D1), after about 6 weeks of nivolumab. Every patient had relapsed following autologous stem cell transplantation, and cohorts differed in brentuximab vedotin exposure. The material was peripheral blood mononuclear cells (PBMCs), obtained before the fourth cycle of nivolumab. The source of these receptors is a human donor with classical Hodgkin lymphoma.

Details on this clone: An end of the junction differs from the germline gene, which may be a read error. The J gene is TRBJ2-5, the V gene TRBV7-7, with D uncertain. The CDR3 loop spans 11 amino acids. Germline assignment: CDR1 SSHAT and CDR2 FNYEAQ (reference sequence). CDR3 residues: CASSSGETQYF. CDR3 coding DNA: TGTGCTAGCAGCTCCGGAGAGACCCAGTACTTC. Supplemented by reference TRBV7-7 and TRBJ2-5, the full variable domain reads GAGVSQSPRYKVTKRGQDVTLRCDPISSHATLYWYQQALGQGPEFLTYFNYEAQPDKSGLPSDRFSAERPEGSISTLTIQRTEQRDSAMYRCASSSGETQYFGPGTRLLVL.

The chain carries TRBV2 and TRBJ1-1, with 7 bases aligning to TRBD1. The length of the CDR3 is 16 residues. V lost 4 bases to trimming and J lost 2 bases; unmatched junction nucleotides: 10. Germline assignment: CDR1 SNHLY and CDR2 FYNNEI. The CDR3: CASSVVPGQPNTEAFF. The CDR3 DNA is TGTGCCAGCAGTGTCGTTCCGGGACAGCCCAACACTGAAGCTTTCTTT.

This clone has just a few counts. This rearrangement joins TRBV2 to TRBJ2-7; D is undetermined. The CDR3 runs to 15 residues. The germline CDR1 and CDR2 sequences are SNHLY and FYNNEI. Trimming removed 2 bases at V and 5 bases at J, with 16 bases between. The CDR3 here is CASSERQRALHEQYF. CDR3 sequence (DNA): TGTGCCAGCAGTGAAAGGCAGCGAGCCCTTCACGAGCAGTACTTC. Variable domain in full (rest from reference TRBV2 and TRBJ2-7): EPEVTQTPSHQVTQMGQEVILRCVPISNHLYFYWYRQILGQKVEFLVSFYNNEISEKSEIFDDQFSVERPDGSNFTLKIRSTKLEDSAMYFCASSERQRALHEQYFGPGTRLTVT.

This clone came up a few times. The J gene is TRBJ1-1, the V gene TRBV18, with D possibly matching TRBD1 (5 bases). The CDR3 is made up of 13 amino acids. Germline V CDR1 and CDR2: KGHSH, LQKENI. V was cut by 3 bases and J by 4 bases, with 9 bases left in between. The chain's CDR3 is CASSPGRATEAFF. Written as DNA, the CDR3 is TGTGCCAGCTCACCGGGCAGGGCCACTGAAGCTTTCTTT.

This chain joins TRBV2 and TRBJ2-7; 13 bases are a match to TRBD2. Germline V lookup: CDR1 SNHLY, CDR2 FYNNEI. CDR3 size: 18 residues. V was pared by 5 bases and J by 3 bases, with 13 bases of the junction left unmatched. CDR3: CASSKGRTSGSSYYEQYF. The CDR3 bases are TGTGCCAGCAGTAAAGGACGGACTAGCGGGAGCTCTTACTACGAGCAGTACTTC.

The gene calls are TRBV6-1 and TRBJ1-5; D remains ambiguous. The CDR3 is made up of 17 amino acids. Germline V lookup: CDR1 MNHNS, CDR2 SASEGT. Trimming removed 1 base from V and 0 bases from J, with 13 bases in between. CDR3 amino acids: CASSEVPVSYSNQPQHF. CDR3 in DNA: TGTGCCAGCAGTGAAGTCCCTGTCAGCTATAGCAATCAGCCCCAGCATTTT.

The J gene is TRBJ1-6, the V gene TRBV6-5, with D perhaps matching TRBD1 (5 bases). The CDR3 totals 15 residues. The V gene's germline CDR1 is MNHEY and CDR2 SVGAGI. Trimming stripped 6 bases from V and 7 bases from J, with 16 bases between. CDR3 coding DNA: TGTGCCAGCAGCCCTAGCGGGGCAGGGAATTCACCCCTCCACTTT. Its protein product is CASSPSGAGNSPLHF.

This chain joins TRBV15 and TRBJ2-1; 11 bases are a match to TRBD2. Per the germline V gene, CDR1 is LNHNV and CDR2 is YYDKDF (reference sequence). CDR3 size: 15 residues. V lost 0 bases to trimming and J lost 15 bases; unmatched junction nucleotides: 10. Here the CDR3 DNA reads TGTGCCACCAGCAGAGATACTAGCGGGAGTTGGGCGAGGTTCTTC. Translated, it gives CATSRDTSGSWARFF.

V usage is TRBV9 and J usage is TRBJ2-7, with D maybe TRBD2 (6 bases). The CDR3 spans 13 residues. The V end lost 3 bases, the J end lost 1 base, and 8 bases lay between the germline ends. In germline, CDR1 is SGDLS, CDR2 YYNGEE. DNA for the CDR3: TGTGCCAGCAGCGCCGGACTATCCTACGAGCAGTACTTC. Translation: CASSAGLSYEQYF.

This chain joins TRBV4-1 and TRBJ2-1; 10 nucleotides line up with TRBD2. Germline-derived CDR1 and CDR2 are MGHRA and YSYEKL. V lost 0 bases, J lost 3 bases, and 2 bases stayed unmatched. The CDR3 spans 16 residues. The CDR3 protein is CASSQETSGRYNEQFF. The CDR3 coding sequence is TGCGCCAGCAGCCAAGAGACTAGCGGGCGCTACAATGAGCAGTTCTTC.

V and J are TRBV6-5 and TRBJ2-1, with unresolved D. Trimming took off 6 bases at V and 0 bases at J, with 12 bases between the two ends. This CDR3 contains 15 residues. Germline V lookup: CDR1 MNHEY, CDR2 SVGAGI. The CDR3 DNA reads TGTGCCAGCAGGTCTCCTCGGGTCTCCTACAATGAGCAGTTCTTC. This sequence encodes CASRSPRVSYNEQFF.

This rearrangement joins TRBV6-5 to TRBJ2-7, with D hard to call. The CDR3 sequence is 15 residues long. The V gene lost 1 base and the J gene lost 0 bases, with 10 bases spanning the gap. The germline CDR1 and CDR2 sequences are MNHEY and SVGAGI. CDR3 nucleotides: TGTGCCAGCAGTTACTTTGGGGAAATCTCCTACGAGCAGTACTTC. This codes for CASSYFGEISYEQYF.

This rearrangement joins TRBV19 to TRBJ2-6, with TRBD1 as a possible D gene (5 bases). The CDR3 covers 16 residues. Between the trimmed V and J ends, which lost 7 bases and 0 bases, there was a span of 13 bases. Per the germline V gene, CDR1 is LNHDA and CDR2 is SQIVND (reference sequence). The CDR3: CASTPQVSSGANVLTF. CDR3 coding DNA: TGTGCCAGTACCCCACAGGTTAGCTCTGGGGCCAACGTCCTGACTTTC.

The chain couples TRBV7-3 to TRBJ2-5; D is unresolved. Germline V gene sequence: CDR1 SGHTA, CDR2 FQGTGA. The CDR3 totals 15 residues. V was clipped by 2 bases and J by 2 bases, with 12 bases between them. The CDR3 sequence: CASSLGDTAQETQYF. In nucleotides, the CDR3 is TGTGCCAGCAGCTTAGGAGATACAGCGCAAGAGACCCAGTACTTC.

The chain recombines TRBV27 with TRBJ2-3, with D possibly TRBD2 on 6 matching bases. Trimming removed 2 bases from V and 0 bases from J, with 9 bases in between. CDR1 is MNHEY and CDR2 is SMNVEV in the germline V gene (reference sequence). The CDR3 totals 15 residues. The CDR3 DNA reads as TGTGCCAGCAGTTTAACGGCGGGGAGCACAGATACGCAGTATTTT. Translated: CASSLTAGSTDTQYF.

The V and J genes are TRBV15 and TRBJ1-3, with D possibly being TRBD1 (5 bases). From germline, CDR1 is LNHNV and CDR2 YYDKDF (reference sequence). The CDR3 is made up of 15 amino acids. Deletions cut 1 base from V and 2 bases from J, with 9 bases between. CDR3 nucleotide sequence: TGTGCCACCAGCAGAGCCGGGACGGCTGGAAACACCATATATTTT. This gives the protein CATSRAGTAGNTIYF.

V and J are TRBV28 and TRBJ2-5, with D possibly TRBD2 on 5 matching bases. This CDR3 comprises 16 residues. V was cut by 5 bases and J by 2 bases, with 18 bases left in between. Germline CDR1 is MDHEN and CDR2 is SYDVKM. The CDR3 nucleotides read TGTGCCAGCAGTCCCCCCAAGCGGAATATTCAAGAGACCCAGTACTTC. As protein: CASSPPKRNIQETQYF.

Only a few counts were recorded for this clone. The V call is TRBV2, the J call TRBJ1-1; no firm D call. Germline values: CDR1 SNHLY, CDR2 FYNNEI. V lost 2 bases and J lost 3, with 10 bases in between. The CDR3 totals 14 residues. As DNA, the CDR3 is TGTGCCAGCAGTGAATTGAACAGCTACACTGAAGCTTTCTTT. As protein: CASSELNSYTEAFF.

This chain's CDR3 is CASSLYRQIGNTIYF. The CDR3 DNA reads TGTGCCAGCAGTTTATACAGGCAAATCGGAAACACCATATATTTT. The V and J genes are TRBV28 and TRBJ1-3; D is possibly TRBD1 (5 bases). The V and J ends lost 1 base and 4 bases respectively, with 11 bases between them. Per germline, CDR1 MDHEN and CDR2 SYDVKM. This CDR3 has 15 residues. Filled out from reference TRBV28 and TRBJ1-3, the complete variable domain reads DVKVTQSSRYLVKRTGEKVFLECVQDMDHENMFWYRQDPGLGLRLIYFSYDVKMKEKGDIPEGYSVSREKKERFSLILESASTNQTSMYLCASSLYRQIGNTIYFGEGSWLTVV.

This clone occurred once. The chain joins TRBV27 to TRBJ1-5; D not certain. Germline V CDR1 and CDR2: MNHEY, SMNVEV (reference sequence). This CDR3 has 15 amino acids. Between the trimmed V and J ends, which lost 2 bases and 0 bases, there was a span of 8 bases. The CDR3 coding sequence is TGTGCCAGCAGTTTAACATCTTATAGCAATCAGCCCCAGCATTTT. Amino acid sequence: CASSLTSYSNQPQHF.

The chain has TRBV6-6 and TRBJ2-1; D is undetermined. The germline V gene encodes CDR1 MNHNY and CDR2 SVGAGI (reference sequence). V was shortened by 5 bases and J by 9 bases, with 14 bases between the two germline ends. The CDR3 runs to 13 residues. DNA for the CDR3: TGTGCCAGCAGTATCCCAGGTGGAAGTGAGCAGTTCTTC. Encoded protein: CASSIPGGSEQFF.

The rearrangement uses TRBV28 and TRBJ1-5; 7 nucleotides match TRBD1. V lost 5 bases, J lost 3 bases, and 7 bases stayed unmatched. The germline V gene has CDR1 MDHEN and CDR2 SYDVKM. The CDR3 covers 15 residues. The CDR3 nucleotides are TGTGCCAGCAGTGCCCCAGGGGGGTCCAATCAGCCCCAGCATTTT. It codes for CASSAPGGSNQPQHF.

This clone ranks as medium-sized. In nucleotides, the CDR3 is TGTGCCAGCAGCTTAGCCAGGGGACCTTATAATTCACCCCTCCACTTT. Its translation: CASSLARGPYNSPLHF. This rearrangement joins TRBV7-9 to TRBJ1-6; possible D gene TRBD1, 6 bases. Trimming removed 0 bases from V and 4 bases from J, with 10 bases in between. CDR1 and CDR2 from the germline V gene are SEHNR and FQNEAQ (reference sequence). The CDR3 spans 16 residues.

The chain recombines TRBV10-3 with TRBJ1-2; tentative D call: TRBD1 (5 bases). Per the germline V gene, CDR1 is ENHRY and CDR2 is SYGVKD. This CDR3 spans 11 amino acids. V was clipped by 2 bases and J by 8 bases, with 6 bases between them. The CDR3 reads CAISEGTGYTF. CDR3 in DNA: TGTGCCATCAGTGAGGGGACCGGCTACACCTTC.

This clone was seen once. The chain is built from TRBV19 and TRBJ2-3; 8 nucleotides line up with TRBD2. There are 16 residues in the CDR3. V lost 5 bases and J lost 2; bases outside the gene matches: 9. Germline loops: CDR1 LNHDA, CDR2 SQIVND (reference sequence). The CDR3 DNA is TGTGCCAGTAGTTCCTTTAGCGGGGCTTCCACAGATACGCAGTATTTT. Its translation: CASSSFSGASTDTQYF.